The clone carrying this TCR beta chain was seen a handful of times. Its antigen is not identified. This CDR3 spans 15 amino acids. Germline CDR1 reads SEHNR; CDR2 reads FQNEAQ (reference sequence). Trimming stripped 5 bases from V and 3 bases from J, with 16 bases between. The entry originates in a study of T cell repertoires in cytomegalovirus infection. Study overall: The authors used CMV epitopes that were HLA-C-restricted (recently identified) and HLA-B-restricted (well studied). Indications of both CMV infection and matching HLA type were provided by public TCR beta signatures. Notes on the study in general: Of the TCR beta families, the public ones yielded a cumulative frequency that identified carriers of CMV plus the relevant HLA.

From the reads, TCRdb called clonotypes with MiXCR, one entry per CDR3 protein. The sample has about 24,000 distinct CDR3 sequences; 20% to 25% are singletons. This receptor was obtained from a human donor in good health (CMV status not recorded). Some clones in this sample may be carry-over from other donors' samples. The material sequenced was CD8+ T cells from cultured PBMCs, taken from culture after CMV antigen stimulation. This chain connects TRBV7-9 to TRBJ1-2; D unresolved. Here the CDR3 reads CASSPRRNPYYGYTF. The CDR3 bases are TGTGCCAGCAGCCCGCGGCGAAACCCCTACTATGGCTACACCTTC.